A single T cell receptor (beta chain) is shown here with its context. The data originate from a study of blood T cell repertoires in COVID-19. Study-wide context: Researchers got acute and convalescent COVID-19 samples from the United States, Italy and Spain. In each case, the material was cDNA or gDNA derived from T cells, B-cell-depleted T cells, or PBMCs.

Participants were aged about 18 to 100 years, lived in 24 US areas, and enrolled virtually. Recovered status in Cohort 3 required two negative PCRs, clearance, or symptom resolution. The assay was immunoSEQ multiplex PCR, and TCRdb's table has in-frame clones only and misses some. The data hold about 330,000 clones, with more than 75% observed a single time. Germline CDR1 and CDR2: SEHNR and FQNEAQ (reference sequence). The ends were cut back, 8 bases at V and 3 bases at J, with 13 bases in the middle. The CDR3 contains 13 residues. The sequence came from a woman under 30 who had recovered from COVID-19. The chain is built from TRBV7-9 and TRBJ1-1, with a possible D match to TRBD1 (5 bases). The sample was PBMCs or T cells enriched from blood (not recorded which). CDR3 loop: CASLLGGDTEAFF. CDR3 sequence (DNA): TGTGCCAGCCTACTGGGAGGGGACACTGAAGCTTTCTTT.